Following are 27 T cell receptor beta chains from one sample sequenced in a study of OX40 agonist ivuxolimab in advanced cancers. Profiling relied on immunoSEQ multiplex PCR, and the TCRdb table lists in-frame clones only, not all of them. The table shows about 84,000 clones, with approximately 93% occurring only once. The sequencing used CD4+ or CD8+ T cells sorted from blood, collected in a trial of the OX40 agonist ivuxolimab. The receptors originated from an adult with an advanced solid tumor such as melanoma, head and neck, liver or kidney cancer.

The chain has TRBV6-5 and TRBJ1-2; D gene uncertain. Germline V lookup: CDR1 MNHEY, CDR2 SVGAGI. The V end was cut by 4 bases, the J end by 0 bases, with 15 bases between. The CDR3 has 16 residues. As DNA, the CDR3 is TGTGCCAGCAGTTTTCAAGCCAGGAATTCTAACTATGGCTACACCTTC. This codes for CASSFQARNSNYGYTF.

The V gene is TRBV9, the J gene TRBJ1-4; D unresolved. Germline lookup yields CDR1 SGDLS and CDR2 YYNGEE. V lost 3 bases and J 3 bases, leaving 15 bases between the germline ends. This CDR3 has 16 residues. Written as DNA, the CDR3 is TGTGCCAGCAGCGACGACCCCCTCGCGGCTAATGAAAAACTGTTTTTT. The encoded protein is CASSDDPLAANEKLFF.

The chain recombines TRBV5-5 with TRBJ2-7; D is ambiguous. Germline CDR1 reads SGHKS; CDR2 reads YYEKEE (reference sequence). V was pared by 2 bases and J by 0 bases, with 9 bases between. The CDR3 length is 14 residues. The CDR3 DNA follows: TGTGCCAGCAGCTTTGCCATGAGCTCCTACGAGCAGTACTTC. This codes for CASSFAMSSYEQYF.

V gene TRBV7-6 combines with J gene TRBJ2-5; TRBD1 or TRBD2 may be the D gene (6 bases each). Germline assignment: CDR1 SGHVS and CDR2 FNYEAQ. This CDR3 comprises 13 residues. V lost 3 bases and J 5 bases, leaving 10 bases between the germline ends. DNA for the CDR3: TGTGCCAGCAGCTTGAGGGGGAGGGAGACCCAGTACTTC. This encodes CASSLRGRETQYF.

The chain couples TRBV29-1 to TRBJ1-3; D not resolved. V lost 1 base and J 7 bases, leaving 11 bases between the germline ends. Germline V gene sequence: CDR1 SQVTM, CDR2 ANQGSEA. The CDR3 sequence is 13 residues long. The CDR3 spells CSVEVGQGNTIYF. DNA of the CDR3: TGCAGCGTTGAAGTGGGCCAAGGGAACACCATATATTTT.

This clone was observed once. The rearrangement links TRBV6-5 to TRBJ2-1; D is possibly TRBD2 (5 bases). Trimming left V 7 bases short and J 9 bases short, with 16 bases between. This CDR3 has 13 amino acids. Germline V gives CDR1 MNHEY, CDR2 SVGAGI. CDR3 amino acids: CASTLHRGSEQFF. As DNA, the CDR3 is TGTGCCAGCACCTTACACCGGGGTAGTGAGCAGTTCTTC.

The CDR3, as DNA: TGTGCCAGCAGCACAGGGACTAGCGGGCTGTGGGGAACCTACGAGCAGTACTTC. It specifies CASSTGTSGLWGTYEQYF. This chain uses TRBV21-1 with TRBJ2-7; the DNA was not used to check the table's D call, TRBD2. TRBV21-1 is a known pseudogene. This CDR3 region has 18 residues.

The CDR3 is CASSEVVEQFF. Written as DNA, the CDR3 is TGTGCCAGCAGTGAAGTAGTTGAGCAGTTCTTC. The chain has TRBV25-1 and TRBJ2-1; D gene ambiguous. This CDR3 spans 11 amino acids. Per the germline V gene, CDR1 is MGHDK and CDR2 is SYGVNS. V gave up 2 bases and J gave up 9 bases, with 5 bases separating them.

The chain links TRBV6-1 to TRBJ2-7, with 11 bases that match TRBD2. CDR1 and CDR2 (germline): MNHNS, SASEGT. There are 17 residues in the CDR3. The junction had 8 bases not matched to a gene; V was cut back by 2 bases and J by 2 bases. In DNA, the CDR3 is TGTGCCAGCAGTGAAATTGGGGCTAGCGGGAGGACCTACGAGCAGTACTTC. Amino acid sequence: CASSEIGASGRTYEQYF.

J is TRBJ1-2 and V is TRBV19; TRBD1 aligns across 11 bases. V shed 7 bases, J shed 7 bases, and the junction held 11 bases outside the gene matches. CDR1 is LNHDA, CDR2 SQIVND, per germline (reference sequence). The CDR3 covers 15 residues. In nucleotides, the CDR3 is TGTGCCAGTATACAGTCCGGGACAGGGGGTATTGGCTACACCTTC. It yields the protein CASIQSGTGGIGYTF.

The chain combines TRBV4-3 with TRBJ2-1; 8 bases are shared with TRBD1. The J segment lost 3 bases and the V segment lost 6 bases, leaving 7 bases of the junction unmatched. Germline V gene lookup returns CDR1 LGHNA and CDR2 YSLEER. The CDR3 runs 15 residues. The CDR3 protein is CASRLDRASYNEQFF. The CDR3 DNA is TGCGCCAGCAGGCTGGACAGGGCCAGCTACAATGAGCAGTTCTTC.

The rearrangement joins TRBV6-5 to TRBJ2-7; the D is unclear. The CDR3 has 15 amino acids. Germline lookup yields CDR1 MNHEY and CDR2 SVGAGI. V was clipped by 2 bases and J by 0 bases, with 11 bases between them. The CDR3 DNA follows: TGTGCCAGCAGTTACGGAGCGCCCAGCTCCTACGAGCAGTACTTC. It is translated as CASSYGAPSSYEQYF.

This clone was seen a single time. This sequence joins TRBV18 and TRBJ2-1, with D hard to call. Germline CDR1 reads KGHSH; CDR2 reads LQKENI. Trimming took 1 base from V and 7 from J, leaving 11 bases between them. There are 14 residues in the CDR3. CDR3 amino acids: CASSPRSAWNEQFF. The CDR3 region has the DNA TGTGCCAGCTCACCACGAAGCGCGTGGAATGAGCAGTTCTTC.

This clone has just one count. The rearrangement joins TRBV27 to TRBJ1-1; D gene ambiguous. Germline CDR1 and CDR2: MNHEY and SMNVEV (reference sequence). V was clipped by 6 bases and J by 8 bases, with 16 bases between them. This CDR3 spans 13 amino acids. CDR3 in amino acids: CASSLLGRAEAFF. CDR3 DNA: TGTGCCAGCAGCCTTCTGGGCAGAGCCGAAGCTTTCTTT.

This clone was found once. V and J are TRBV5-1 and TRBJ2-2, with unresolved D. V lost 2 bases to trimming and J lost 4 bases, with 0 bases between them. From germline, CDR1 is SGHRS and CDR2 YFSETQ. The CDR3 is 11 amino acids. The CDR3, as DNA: TGCGCCAGCAGCTTCACCGGGGAGCTGTTTTTT. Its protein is CASSFTGELFF.

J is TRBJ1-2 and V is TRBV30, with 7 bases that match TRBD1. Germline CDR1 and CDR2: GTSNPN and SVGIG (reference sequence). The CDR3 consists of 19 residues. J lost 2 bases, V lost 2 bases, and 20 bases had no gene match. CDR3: CAWSNRIYTGQRTNYGYTF. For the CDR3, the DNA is TGTGCCTGGAGTAACAGAATCTATACGGGACAGAGAACAAACTATGGCTACACCTTC.

The chain's CDR3 is CASSPTPQGASGEKLFF. The CDR3 region has the DNA TGTGCCAGCAGCCCCACCCCACAGGGGGCATCAGGTGAAAAACTGTTTTTT. V is TRBV13 and J is TRBJ1-4, with 9 bases aligning to TRBD1. The germline V gene has CDR1 PRHDT and CDR2 FYEKMQ (reference sequence). The CDR3 is 17 residues long. After removal of 5 bases from V and 7 bases from J, the junction contained 14 bases not matched to a gene.

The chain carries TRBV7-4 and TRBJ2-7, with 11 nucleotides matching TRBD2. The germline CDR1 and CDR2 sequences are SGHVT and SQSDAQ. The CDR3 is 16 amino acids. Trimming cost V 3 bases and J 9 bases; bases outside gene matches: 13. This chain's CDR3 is CASSLGGGTSGLLQYF. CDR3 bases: TGTGCCAGCAGCTTGGGGGGCGGGACTAGCGGATTATTGCAGTACTTC.

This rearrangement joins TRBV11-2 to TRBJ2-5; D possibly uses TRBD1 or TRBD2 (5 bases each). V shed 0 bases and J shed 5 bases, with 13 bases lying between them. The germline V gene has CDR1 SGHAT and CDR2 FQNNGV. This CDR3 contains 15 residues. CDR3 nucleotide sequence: TGTGCCAGCAGCTTAGATCCTGGGGGTGGGGAGACCCAGTACTTC. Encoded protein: CASSLDPGGGETQYF.

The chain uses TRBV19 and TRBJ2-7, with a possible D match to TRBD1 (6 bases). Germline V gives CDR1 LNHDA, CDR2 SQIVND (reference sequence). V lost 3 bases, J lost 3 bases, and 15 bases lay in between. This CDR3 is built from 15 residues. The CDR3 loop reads CASSIRDTPLYEQYF. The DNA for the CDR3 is TGTGCCAGTAGTATCCGGGACACCCCTCTCTACGAGCAGTACTTC.

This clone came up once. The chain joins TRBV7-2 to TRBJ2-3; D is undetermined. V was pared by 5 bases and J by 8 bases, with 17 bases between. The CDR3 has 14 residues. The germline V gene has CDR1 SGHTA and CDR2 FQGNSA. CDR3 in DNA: TGTGCCAGCAGCCCAATCCCACGCAGTATTACGCAGTATTTT. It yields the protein CASSPIPRSITQYF.

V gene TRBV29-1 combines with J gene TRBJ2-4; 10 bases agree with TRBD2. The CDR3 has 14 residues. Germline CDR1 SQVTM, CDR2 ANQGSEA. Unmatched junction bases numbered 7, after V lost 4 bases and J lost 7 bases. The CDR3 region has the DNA TGCAGCGTTGTCTGGACTAGCGGATTGAACATTCAGTACTTC. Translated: CSVVWTSGLNIQYF.

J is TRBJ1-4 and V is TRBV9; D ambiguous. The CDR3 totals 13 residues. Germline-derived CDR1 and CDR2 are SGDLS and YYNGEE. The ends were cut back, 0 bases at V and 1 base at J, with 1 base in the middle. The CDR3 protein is CASSVGTNEKLFF. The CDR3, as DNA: TGTGCCAGCAGCGTAGGAACTAATGAAAAACTGTTTTTT.

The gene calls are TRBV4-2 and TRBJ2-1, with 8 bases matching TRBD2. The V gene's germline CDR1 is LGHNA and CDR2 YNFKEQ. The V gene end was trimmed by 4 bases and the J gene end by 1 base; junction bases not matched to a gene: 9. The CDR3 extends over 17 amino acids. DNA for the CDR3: TGTGCCAGCAGCCGCCCTCAAGCGGGAGTTTCCTACAATGAGCAGTTCTTC. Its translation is CASSRPQAGVSYNEQFF.

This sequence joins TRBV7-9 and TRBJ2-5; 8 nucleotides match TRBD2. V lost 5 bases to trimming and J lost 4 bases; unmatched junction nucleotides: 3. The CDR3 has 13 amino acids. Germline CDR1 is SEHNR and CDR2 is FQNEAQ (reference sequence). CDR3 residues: CASSPGLAETQYF. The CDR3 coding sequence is TGTGCCAGCAGCCCAGGACTAGCAGAGACCCAGTACTTC. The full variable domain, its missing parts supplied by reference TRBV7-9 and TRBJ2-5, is DTGVSQNPRHKITKRGQNVTFRCDPISEHNRLYWYRQTLGQGPEFLTYFQNEAQLEKSRLLSDRFSAERPKGSFSTLEIQRTEQGDSAMYLCASSPGLAETQYFGPGTRLLVL.

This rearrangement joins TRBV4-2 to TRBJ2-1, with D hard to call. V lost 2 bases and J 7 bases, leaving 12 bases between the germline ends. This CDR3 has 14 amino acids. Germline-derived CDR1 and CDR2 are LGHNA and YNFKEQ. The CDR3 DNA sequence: TGTGCCAGCAGCCAATATATCTGGGAAAATGAGCAGTTCTTC. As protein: CASSQYIWENEQFF.

The CDR3 coding sequence is TGTGCCAGCAGCCAGTGGGACAATGAGCAGTTCTTC. Translating gives CASSQWDNEQFF. The chain joins TRBV9 to TRBJ2-1; D is uncertain. This CDR3 spans 12 amino acids. Trimming took 4 bases from V and 5 from J, leaving 7 bases between them. From germline, CDR1 is SGDLS and CDR2 YYNGEE.